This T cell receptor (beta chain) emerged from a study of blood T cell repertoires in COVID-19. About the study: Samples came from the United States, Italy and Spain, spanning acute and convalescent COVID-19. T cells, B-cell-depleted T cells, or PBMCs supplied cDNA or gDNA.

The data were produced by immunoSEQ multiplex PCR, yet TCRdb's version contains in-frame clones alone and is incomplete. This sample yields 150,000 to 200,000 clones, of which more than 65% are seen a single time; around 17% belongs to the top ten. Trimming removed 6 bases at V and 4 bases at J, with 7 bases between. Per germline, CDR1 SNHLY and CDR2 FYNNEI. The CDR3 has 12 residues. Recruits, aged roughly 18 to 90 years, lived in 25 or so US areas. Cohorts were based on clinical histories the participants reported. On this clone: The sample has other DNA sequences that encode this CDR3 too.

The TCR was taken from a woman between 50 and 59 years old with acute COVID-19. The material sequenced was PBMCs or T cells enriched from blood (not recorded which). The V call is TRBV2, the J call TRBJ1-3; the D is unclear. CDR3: CASRLTGNTIYF. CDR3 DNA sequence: TGTGCCAGCAGACTTACCGGAAACACCATATATTTT.